A single sample is the source of the 5 T cell receptor beta chains below, sequenced in a study of beta chain features in type 1 diabetes. The entirety of the isolated RNA underwent reverse transcription, so expressed TCRB transcripts were sequenced. Produced via immunoSEQ multiplex PCR; TCRdb's table is partial and in-frame only. The sample contains 620,000 or so clones, about a sixth of which appear only once. Sequencing was performed on naive CD4+ T cells from blood. Receptors originate from a man aged 18 to 29 in good health.

This clone appeared a few times. The chain joins TRBV7-3 to TRBJ2-7, with D perhaps given as TRBD1 or TRBD2 (6 bases each). This CDR3 has 16 residues. The V and J ends lost 2 bases and 1 base respectively, with 15 bases between them. Per the germline V gene, CDR1 is SGHTA and CDR2 is FQGTGA. Written as DNA, the CDR3 is TGTGCCAGCAGCTTAGCGGGATGGACAGATTCCTACGAGCAGTACTTC. This encodes CASSLAGWTDSYEQYF.

The V call is TRBV23-1, the J call TRBJ2-3; TRBD2 agrees at 9 bases. TRBV23-1 is flagged as an ORF with uncertain function. This CDR3 is built from 14 residues. With 5 bases clipped from V and 1 base from J, the junction kept 1 base outside the gene matches. CDR3 nucleotides: TGCGCCAGCAGTTGGACTAGCGGCACAGATACGCAGTATTTT. Amino acids: CASSWTSGTDTQYF.

This clone was seen a few times. This rearrangement joins TRBV27 to TRBJ1-2; D is unclear. CDR1 and CDR2 from the germline V gene are MNHEY and SMNVEV (reference sequence). The length of the CDR3 is 10 residues. The CDR3 here is CYPSSYGYTF. The CDR3, as DNA: TGTTATCCCTCGTCCTATGGCTACACCTTC.

This clone was picked up one time. The CDR3 bases are TGTGCCGGCACGGACAGGGGTACCTATGGCTACACCTTC. Amino acids: CAGTDRGTYGYTF. The rearrangement links TRBV28 to TRBJ1-2; TRBD1 matches at 9 bases. The germline gives CDR1 MDHEN, CDR2 SYDVKM. The CDR3 runs to 13 residues. The ends lost 11 bases at V and 4 bases at J; junction bases unmatched: 8.

This clone was observed a few times. Sequence at one end of the junction differs from germline and may be a read error. V usage is TRBV5-1 and J usage is TRBJ2-3; no firm D call. The CDR3 loop spans 15 amino acids. In germline, CDR1 is SGHRS, CDR2 YFSETQ. The CDR3 bases are TGCGCCAGCAGTTTGGAGCTGGGTAGCACAGATACGCAGTATTTT. Amino acid sequence: CASSLELGSTDTQYF. The full variable domain, rest sourced from reference TRBV5-1 and TRBJ2-3, is KAGVTQTPRYLIKTRGQQVTLSCSPISGHRSVSWYQQTPGQGLQFLFEYFSETQRNKGNFPGRFSGRQFSNSRSEMNVSTLELGDSALYLCASSLELGSTDTQYFGPGTRLTVL.